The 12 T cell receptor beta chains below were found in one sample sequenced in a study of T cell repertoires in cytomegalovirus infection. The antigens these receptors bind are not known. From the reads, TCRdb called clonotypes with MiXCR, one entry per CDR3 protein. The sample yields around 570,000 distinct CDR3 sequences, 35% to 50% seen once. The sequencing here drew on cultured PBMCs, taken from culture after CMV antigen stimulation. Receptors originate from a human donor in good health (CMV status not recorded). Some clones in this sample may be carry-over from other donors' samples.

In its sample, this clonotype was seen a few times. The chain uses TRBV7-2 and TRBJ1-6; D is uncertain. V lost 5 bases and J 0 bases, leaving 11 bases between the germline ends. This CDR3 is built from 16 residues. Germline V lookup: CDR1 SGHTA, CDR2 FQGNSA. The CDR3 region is CASSGPVLSYNSPLHF. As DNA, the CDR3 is TGTGCCAGCAGCGGTCCCGTTCTCTCCTATAATTCACCCCTCCACTTT.

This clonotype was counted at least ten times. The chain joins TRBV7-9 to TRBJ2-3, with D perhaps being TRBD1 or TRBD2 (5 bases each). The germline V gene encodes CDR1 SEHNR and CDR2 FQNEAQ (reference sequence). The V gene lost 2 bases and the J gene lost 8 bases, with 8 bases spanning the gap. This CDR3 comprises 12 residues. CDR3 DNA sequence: TGTGCCAGCAGCTTACCGAGGGGTACGCAGTATTTT. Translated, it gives CASSLPRGTQYF.

The CDR3 is CASSSNLYYSNQPQHF. The CDR3 DNA reads as TGTGCCAGCAGCTCGAACTTATATTATAGCAATCAGCCCCAGCATTTT. The chain is built from TRBV7-8 and TRBJ1-5; D gene ambiguous. CDR3 length equals 16 residues. The V gene's germline CDR1 is SGHVS and CDR2 FQNEAQ. Trimming shortened V by 4 bases and J by 0 bases, and 13 bases separated the two germline ends.

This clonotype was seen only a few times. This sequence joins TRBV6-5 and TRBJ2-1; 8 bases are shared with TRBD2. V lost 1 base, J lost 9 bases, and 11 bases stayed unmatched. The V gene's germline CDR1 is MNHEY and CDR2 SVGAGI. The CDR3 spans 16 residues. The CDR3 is CASSYLSAGGLGEQFF. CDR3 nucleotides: TGTGCCAGCAGTTACTTGTCCGCGGGGGGTCTTGGTGAGCAGTTCTTC.

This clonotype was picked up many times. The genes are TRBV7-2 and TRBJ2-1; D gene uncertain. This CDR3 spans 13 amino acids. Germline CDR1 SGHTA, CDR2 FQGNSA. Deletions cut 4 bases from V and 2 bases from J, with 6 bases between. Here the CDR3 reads CASSYDTYNEQFF. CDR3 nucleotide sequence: TGTGCCAGCAGCTACGACACCTACAATGAGCAGTTCTTC.

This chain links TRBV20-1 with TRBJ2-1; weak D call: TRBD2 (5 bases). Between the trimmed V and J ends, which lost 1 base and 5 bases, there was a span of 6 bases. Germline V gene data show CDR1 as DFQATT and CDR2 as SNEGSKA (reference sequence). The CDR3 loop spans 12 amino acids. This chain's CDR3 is CSARGTDNEQFF. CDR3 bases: TGCAGTGCTAGAGGGACTGACAATGAGCAGTTCTTC.

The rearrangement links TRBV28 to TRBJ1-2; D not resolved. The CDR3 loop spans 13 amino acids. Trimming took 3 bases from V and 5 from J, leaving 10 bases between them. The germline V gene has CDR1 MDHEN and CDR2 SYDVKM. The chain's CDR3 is CASSFPDTYGYTF. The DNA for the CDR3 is TGTGCCAGCAGTTTCCCCGACACGTATGGCTACACCTTC.

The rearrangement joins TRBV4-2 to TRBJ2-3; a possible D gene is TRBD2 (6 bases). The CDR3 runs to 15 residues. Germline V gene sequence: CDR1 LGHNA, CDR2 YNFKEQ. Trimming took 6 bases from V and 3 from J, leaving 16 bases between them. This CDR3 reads CASRSGLSMTDTQYF. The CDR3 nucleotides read TGTGCCAGCAGGTCGGGACTTTCAATGACAGATACGCAGTATTTT.

The CDR3: CASSLYRADGYTF. Written as DNA, the CDR3 is TGTGCCAGCAGCTTATACAGGGCGGATGGCTACACCTTC. The chain combines TRBV7-3 with TRBJ1-2, with D tentatively TRBD1 (6 bases). The CDR3 contains 13 residues. Germline V gene lookup returns CDR1 SGHTA and CDR2 FQGTGA. V was clipped by 2 bases and J by 6 bases, with 10 bases between them.

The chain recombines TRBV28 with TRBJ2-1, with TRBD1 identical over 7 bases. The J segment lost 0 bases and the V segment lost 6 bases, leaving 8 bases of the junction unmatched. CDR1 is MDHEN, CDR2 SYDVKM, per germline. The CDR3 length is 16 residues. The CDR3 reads CASRPPGQNSYNEQFF. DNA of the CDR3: TGTGCCAGCAGACCCCCGGGACAGAACTCCTACAATGAGCAGTTCTTC. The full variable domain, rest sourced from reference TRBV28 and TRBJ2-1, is DVKVTQSSRYLVKRTGEKVFLECVQDMDHENMFWYRQDPGLGLRLIYFSYDVKMKEKGDIPEGYSVSREKKERFSLILESASTNQTSMYLCASRPPGQNSYNEQFFGPGTRLTVL.

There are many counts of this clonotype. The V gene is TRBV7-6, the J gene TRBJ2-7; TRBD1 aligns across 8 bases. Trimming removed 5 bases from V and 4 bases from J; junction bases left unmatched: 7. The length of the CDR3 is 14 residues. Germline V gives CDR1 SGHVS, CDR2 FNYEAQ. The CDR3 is CASSLRQGRYEQYF. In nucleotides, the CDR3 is TGTGCCAGCAGCCTGAGACAGGGGAGATACGAGCAGTACTTC.

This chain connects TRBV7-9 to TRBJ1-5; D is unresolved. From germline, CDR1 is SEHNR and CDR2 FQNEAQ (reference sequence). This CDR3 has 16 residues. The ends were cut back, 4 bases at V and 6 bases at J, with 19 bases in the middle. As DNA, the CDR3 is TGTGCCAGCAGCTCTACCTCTTTGGGTTCAGGTCAGCCCCAGCATTTT. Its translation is CASSSTSLGSGQPQHF.